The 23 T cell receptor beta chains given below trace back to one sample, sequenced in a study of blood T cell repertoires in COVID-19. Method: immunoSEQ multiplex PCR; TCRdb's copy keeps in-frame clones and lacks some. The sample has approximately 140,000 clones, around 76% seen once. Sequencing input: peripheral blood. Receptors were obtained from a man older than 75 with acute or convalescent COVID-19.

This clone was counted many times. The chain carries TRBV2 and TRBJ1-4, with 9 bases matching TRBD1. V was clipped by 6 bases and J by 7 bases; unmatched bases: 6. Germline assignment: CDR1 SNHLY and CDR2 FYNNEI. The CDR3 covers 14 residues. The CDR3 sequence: CASRPGQGGEKLFF. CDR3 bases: TGTGCCAGCAGGCCGGGACAGGGAGGTGAAAAACTGTTTTTT. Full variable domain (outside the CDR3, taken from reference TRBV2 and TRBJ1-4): EPEVTQTPSHQVTQMGQEVILRCVPISNHLYFYWYRQILGQKVEFLVSFYNNEISEKSEIFDDQFSVERPDGSNFTLKIRSTKLEDSAMYFCASRPGQGGEKLFFGSGTQLSVL.

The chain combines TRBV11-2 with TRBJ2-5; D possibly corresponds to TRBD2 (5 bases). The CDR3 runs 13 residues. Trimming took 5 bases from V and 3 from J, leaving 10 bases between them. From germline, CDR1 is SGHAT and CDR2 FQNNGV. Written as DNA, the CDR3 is TGTGCCAGCAGCGTCGGGGAAAAAGAGACCCAGTACTTC. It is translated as CASSVGEKETQYF.

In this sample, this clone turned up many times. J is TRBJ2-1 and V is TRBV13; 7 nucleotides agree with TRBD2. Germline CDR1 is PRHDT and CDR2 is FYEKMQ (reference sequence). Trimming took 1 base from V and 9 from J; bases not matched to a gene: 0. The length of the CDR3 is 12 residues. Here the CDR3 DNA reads TGTGCCAGCAGCTTAGAGCGGGGTGAGCAGTTCTTC. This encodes CASSLERGEQFF.

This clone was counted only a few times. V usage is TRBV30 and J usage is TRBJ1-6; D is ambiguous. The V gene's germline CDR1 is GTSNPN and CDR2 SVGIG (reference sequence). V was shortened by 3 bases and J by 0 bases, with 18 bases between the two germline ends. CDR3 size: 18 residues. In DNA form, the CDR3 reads TGTGCCTGGAGCGAATACGACTTGGCTAGCTCCTATAATTCACCCCTCCACTTT. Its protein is CAWSEYDLASSYNSPLHF.

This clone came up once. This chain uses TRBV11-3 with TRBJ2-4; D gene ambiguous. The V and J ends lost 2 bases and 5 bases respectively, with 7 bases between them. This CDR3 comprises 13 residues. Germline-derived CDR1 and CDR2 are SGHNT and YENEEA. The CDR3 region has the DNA TGTGCCAGCAGCTTATTTACAGAAAACATTCAGTACTTC. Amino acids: CASSLFTENIQYF.

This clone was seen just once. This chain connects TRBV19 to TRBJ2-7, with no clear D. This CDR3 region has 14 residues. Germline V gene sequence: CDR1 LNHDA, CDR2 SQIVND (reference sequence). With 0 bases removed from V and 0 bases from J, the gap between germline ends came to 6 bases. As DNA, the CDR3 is TGTGCCAGTAGTATAGAGGGCAGCTCCTACGAGCAGTACTTC. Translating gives CASSIEGSSYEQYF.

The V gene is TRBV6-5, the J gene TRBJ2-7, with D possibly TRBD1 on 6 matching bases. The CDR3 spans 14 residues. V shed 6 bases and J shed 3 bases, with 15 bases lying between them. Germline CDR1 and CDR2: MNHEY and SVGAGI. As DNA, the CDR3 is TGTGCCAGCAGGGGGCCACAGGGTGTCTACGAGCAGTACTTC. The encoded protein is CASRGPQGVYEQYF.

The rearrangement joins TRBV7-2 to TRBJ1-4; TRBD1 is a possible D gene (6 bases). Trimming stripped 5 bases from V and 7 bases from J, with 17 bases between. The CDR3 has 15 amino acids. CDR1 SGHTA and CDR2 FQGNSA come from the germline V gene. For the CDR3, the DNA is TGTGCCAGCAGCCCTTGGGGGGGGGCACGTGAAAAACTGTTTTTT. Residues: CASSPWGGAREKLFF.

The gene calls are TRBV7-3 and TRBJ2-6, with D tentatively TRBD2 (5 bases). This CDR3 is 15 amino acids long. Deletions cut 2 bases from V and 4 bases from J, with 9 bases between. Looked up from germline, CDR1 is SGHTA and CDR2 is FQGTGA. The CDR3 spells CASSLGAAGANVLTF. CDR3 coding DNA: TGTGCCAGCAGCTTAGGAGCGGCCGGGGCCAACGTCCTGACTTTC.

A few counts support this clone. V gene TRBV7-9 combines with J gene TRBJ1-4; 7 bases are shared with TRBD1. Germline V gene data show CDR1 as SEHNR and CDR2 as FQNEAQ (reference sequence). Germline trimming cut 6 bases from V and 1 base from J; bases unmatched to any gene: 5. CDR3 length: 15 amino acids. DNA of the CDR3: TGTGCCAGCAGTTTTTACAGGGGAACTAATGAAAAACTGTTTTTT. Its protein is CASSFYRGTNEKLFF. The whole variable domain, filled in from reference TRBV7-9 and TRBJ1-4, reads DTGVSQNPRHKITKRGQNVTFRCDPISEHNRLYWYRQTLGQGPEFLTYFQNEAQLEKSRLLSDRFSAERPKGSFSTLEIQRTEQGDSAMYLCASSFYRGTNEKLFFGSGTQLSVL.

Here the CDR3 reads CASSLGAMNTEAFF. CDR3 nucleotides: TGTGCCAGCTCTCTTGGAGCCATGAACACTGAAGCTTTCTTT. The chain has TRBV2 and TRBJ1-1; no reliable D call. Germline-derived CDR1 and CDR2 are SNHLY and FYNNEI. CDR3 length: 14 residues. V was shortened by 8 bases and J by 0 bases, with 13 bases between the two germline ends.

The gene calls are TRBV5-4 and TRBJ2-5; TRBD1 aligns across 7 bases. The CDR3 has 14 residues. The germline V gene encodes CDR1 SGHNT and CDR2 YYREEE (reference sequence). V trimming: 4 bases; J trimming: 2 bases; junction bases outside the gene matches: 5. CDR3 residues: CASSRGTAQETQYF. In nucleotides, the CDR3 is TGTGCCAGCAGCCGAGGGACAGCTCAAGAGACCCAGTACTTC.

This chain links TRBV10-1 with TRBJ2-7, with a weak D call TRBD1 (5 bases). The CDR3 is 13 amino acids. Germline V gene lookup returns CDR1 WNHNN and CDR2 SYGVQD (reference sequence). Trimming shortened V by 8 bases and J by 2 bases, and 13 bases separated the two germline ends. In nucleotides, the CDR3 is TGCGCCAGCCGCCGGAAGGGGACCTACGAGCAGTACTTC. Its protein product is CASRRKGTYEQYF.

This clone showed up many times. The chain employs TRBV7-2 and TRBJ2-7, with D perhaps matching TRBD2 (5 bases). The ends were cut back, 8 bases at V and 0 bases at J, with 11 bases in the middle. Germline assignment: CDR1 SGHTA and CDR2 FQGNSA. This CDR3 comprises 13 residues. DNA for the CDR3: TGTGCCAGCCGCCACGGGGTCTCCTACGAGCAGTACTTC. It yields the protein CASRHGVSYEQYF.

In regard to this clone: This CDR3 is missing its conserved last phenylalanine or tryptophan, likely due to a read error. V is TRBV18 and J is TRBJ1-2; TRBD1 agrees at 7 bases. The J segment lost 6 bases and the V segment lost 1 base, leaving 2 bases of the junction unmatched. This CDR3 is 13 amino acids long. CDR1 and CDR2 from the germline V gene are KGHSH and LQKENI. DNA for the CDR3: TGTGCCAGCTCACCACAGGGGGCGGATGGCTACACCCTC. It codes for CASSPQGADGYTL.

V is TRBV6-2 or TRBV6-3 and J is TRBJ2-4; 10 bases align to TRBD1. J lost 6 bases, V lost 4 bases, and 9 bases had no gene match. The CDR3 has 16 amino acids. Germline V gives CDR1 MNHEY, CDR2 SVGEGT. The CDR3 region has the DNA TGTGCCAGCAGTTCACAGCACCGGGACAGGGGAAACATTCAGTACTTC. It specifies CASSSQHRDRGNIQYF.

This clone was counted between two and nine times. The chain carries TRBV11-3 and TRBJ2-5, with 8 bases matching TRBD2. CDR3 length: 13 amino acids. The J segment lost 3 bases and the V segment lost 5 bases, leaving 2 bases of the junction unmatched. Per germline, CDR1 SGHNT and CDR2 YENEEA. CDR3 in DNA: TGTGCCAGCAGCGAACTAGCGGAAGAGACCCAGTACTTC. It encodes CASSELAEETQYF.

CDR3 DNA: TGTGCCAGCAGCCAAGGGAGGACAGGCCATGGGGCAGATACGCAGTATTTT. It yields the protein CASSQGRTGHGADTQYF. The rearrangement uses TRBV4-2 and TRBJ2-3; 7 positions match TRBD1. The CDR3 runs 17 residues. The V and J ends lost 1 base and 4 bases, in that order; junction bases with no gene match: 11. Per the germline V gene, CDR1 is LGHNA and CDR2 is YNFKEQ.

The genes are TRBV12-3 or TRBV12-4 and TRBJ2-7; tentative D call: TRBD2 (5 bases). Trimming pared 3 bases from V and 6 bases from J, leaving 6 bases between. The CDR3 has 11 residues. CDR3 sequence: CASSFGGEQYF. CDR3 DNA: TGTGCCAGCAGTTTCGGAGGCGAGCAGTACTTC.

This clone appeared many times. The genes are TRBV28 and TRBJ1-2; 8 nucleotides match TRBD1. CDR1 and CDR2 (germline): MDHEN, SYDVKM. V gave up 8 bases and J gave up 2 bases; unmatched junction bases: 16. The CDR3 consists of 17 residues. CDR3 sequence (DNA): TGTGCCAGCTATCCTTCAGACCTCAGGGGGCGAAACTATGGCTACACCTTC. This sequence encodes CASYPSDLRGRNYGYTF.

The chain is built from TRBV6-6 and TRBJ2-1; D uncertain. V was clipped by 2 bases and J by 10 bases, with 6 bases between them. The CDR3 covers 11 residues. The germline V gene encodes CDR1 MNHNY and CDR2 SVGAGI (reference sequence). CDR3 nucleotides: TGTGCCAGCAGTTACGATGGCGAGCAGTTCTTC. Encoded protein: CASSYDGEQFF.

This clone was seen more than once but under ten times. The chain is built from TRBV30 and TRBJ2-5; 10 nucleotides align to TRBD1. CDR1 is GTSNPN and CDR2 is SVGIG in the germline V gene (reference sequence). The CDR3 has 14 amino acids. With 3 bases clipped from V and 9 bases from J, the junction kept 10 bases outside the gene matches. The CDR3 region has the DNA TGTGCCTGGAGCGACAGGGGGCATATGAAGGCCCAGTACTTC. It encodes CAWSDRGHMKAQYF.

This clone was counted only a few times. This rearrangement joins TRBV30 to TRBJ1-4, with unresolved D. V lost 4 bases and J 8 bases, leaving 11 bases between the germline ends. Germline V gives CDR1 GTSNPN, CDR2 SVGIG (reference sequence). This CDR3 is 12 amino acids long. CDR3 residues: CAWTQDREKLFF. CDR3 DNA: TGTGCCTGGACTCAGGATCGGGAAAAACTGTTTTTT.